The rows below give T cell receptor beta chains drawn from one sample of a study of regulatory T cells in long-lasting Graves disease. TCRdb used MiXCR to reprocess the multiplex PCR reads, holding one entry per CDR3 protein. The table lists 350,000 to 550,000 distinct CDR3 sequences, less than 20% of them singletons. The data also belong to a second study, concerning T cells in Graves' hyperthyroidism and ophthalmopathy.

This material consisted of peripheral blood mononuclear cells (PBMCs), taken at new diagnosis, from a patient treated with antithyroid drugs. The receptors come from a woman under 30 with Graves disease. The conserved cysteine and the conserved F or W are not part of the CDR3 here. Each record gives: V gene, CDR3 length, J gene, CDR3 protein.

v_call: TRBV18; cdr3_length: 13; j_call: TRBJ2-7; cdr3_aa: ASSPLQGAVYEQY
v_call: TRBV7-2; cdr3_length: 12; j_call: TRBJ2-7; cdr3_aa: ASSLREGTTEQY
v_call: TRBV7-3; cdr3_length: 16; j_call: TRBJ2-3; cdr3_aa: ASSSNHRSSYSTDTQY
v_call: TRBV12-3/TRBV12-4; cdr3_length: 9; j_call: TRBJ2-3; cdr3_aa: ASGNIHTQY
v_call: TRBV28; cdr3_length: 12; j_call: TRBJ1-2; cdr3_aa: ASSLLTGHHGYT
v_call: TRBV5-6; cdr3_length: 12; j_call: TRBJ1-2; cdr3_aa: ASSPRGAGYGYT
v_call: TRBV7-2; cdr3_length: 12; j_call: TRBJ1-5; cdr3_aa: ASSRRDRDQPQH
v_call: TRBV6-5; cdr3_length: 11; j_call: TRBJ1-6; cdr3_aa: ASSYTLDSSVH
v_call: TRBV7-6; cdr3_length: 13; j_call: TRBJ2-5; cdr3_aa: ASSSRRGNLVTQY
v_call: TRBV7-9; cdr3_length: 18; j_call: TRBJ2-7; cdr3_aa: ASSAPGTGLTGENYYEQY
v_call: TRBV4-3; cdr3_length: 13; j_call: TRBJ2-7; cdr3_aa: ASSLGHQGGWEQY
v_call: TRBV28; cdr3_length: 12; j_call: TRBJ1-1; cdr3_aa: ASSLTAGWTEAF
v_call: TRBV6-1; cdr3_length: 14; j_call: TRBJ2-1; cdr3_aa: ASSIAGGHSYNEQF
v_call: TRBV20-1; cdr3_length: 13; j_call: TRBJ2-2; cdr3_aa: SASRGSGNTGELF
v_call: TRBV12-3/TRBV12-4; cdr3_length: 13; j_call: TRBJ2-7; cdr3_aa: ASSWGTSGLDEQY
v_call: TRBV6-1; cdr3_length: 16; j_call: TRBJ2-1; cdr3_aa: ASSQIPGTGGKNNEQF
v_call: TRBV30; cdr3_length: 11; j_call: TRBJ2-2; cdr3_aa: AQRGGHTGELF
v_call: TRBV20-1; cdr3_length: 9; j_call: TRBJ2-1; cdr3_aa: STDRVNEQF
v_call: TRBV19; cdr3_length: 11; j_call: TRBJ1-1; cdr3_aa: ASSSRVYTEAF
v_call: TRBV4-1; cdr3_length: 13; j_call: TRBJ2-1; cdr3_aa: TSSLGQGDYNEQF
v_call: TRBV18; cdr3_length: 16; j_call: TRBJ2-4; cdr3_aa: ASSPPGTSGSPKNIQY
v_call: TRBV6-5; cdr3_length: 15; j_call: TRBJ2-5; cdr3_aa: ASSSRQGAGVVETQY
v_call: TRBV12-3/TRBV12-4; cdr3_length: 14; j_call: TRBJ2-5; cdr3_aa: ASSPLGRGRLETQY
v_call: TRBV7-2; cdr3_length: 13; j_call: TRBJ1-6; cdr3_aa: ASNLGSSYNSPLH
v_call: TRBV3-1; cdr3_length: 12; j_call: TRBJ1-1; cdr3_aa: ASSRRQGGAEAF
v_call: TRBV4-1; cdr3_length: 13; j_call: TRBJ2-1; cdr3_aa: ASSQDGGQGGEQF
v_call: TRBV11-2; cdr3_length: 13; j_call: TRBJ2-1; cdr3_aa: ASSPTRGSYNEQF
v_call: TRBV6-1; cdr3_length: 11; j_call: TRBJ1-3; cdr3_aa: ATSSVPGDTIY
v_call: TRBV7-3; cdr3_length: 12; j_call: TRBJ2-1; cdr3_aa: ASSVSSGIGEQF
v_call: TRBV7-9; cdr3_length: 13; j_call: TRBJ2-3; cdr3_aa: ASSLRGGLTDTQY
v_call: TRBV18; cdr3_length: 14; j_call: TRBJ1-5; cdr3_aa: ASSPPGQGFDQPQH
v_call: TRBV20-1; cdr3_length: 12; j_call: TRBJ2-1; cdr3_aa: SASGTGTDNEQF
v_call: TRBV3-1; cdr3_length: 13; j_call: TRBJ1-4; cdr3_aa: ASSQEGGTNEKLF
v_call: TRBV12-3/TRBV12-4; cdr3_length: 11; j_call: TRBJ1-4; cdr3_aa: ASSLGQGEKLF
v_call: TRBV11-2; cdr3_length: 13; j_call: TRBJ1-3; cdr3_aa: ASSSTGSYGNTIY
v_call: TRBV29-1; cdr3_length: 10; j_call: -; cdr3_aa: SAARGDYEQY
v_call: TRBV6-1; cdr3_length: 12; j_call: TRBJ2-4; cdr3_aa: ASRATSRRNIQY
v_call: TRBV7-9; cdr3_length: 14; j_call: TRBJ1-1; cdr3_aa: ASSLVSFGRDTEAF
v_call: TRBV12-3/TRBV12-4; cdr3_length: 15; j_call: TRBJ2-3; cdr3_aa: ASSFGTSRISTDTQY
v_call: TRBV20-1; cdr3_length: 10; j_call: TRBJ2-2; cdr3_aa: SANTHTGELF
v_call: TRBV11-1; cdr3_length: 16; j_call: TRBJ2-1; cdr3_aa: ASNLGGGLAGVHNEQF
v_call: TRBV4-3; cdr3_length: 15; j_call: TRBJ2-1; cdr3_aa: ASSQTTGTSWVNEQF
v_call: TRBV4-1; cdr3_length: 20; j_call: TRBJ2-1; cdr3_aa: ASSQDWRPGQGSGVSYNVQF
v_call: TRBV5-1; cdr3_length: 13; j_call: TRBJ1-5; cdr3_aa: ASSLGDRVDQPQH
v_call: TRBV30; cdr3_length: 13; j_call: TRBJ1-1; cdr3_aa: AANSGAGGLSEAF
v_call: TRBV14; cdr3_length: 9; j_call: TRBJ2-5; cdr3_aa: ASSQIYGQY
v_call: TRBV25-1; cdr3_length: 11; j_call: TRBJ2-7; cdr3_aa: ASSEYNQEDEY
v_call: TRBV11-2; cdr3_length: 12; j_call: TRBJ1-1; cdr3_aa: ASSTLTENTVAF
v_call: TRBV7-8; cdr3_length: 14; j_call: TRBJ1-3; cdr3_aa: ASSLGGRSSGNTIY
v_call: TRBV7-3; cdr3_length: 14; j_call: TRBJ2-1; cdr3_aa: ASSSPTNRDDNEQF
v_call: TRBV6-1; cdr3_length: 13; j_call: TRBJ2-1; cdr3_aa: ASSEILAPYNEQF
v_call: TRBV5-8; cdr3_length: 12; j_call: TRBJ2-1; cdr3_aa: ASTPSPKYNEQL
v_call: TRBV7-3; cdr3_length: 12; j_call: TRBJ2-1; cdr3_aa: ASSATSGYNEQF
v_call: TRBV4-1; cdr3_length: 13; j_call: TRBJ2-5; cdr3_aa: ASSPGRYQKETQY
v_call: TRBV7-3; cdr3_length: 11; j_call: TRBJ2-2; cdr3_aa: ASRLTSDGELF
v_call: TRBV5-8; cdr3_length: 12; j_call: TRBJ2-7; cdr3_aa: ASSLQQGDFEQY
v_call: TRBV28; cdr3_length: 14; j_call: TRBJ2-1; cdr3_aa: ASSHPETSGYNEQF